These 22 T cell receptor beta chains were all obtained from the same sample, sequenced in a study of Ad26.COV2.S vaccination and SARS-CoV-2 variants. Clones were read by immunoSEQ multiplex PCR, and TCRdb kept only the in-frame ones, dropping some. The sample comprises around 450,000 clones, 90% of which are singletons, and more than 10% rests with the top ten. Described treatment: roughly 20 received Ad26.COV2.S at low or high dose, single or two shots; about 5 received placebo; per-sample allocation not given. Collection of samples fell on day 63 after the first vaccine or placebo injection. Material: peripheral blood, obtained in a trial of Ad26.COV2.S vaccine versus placebo. Receptors originate from a person aged 18-60 years who received the Ad26.COV2.S COVID-19 vaccine or a placebo.

The chain recombines TRBV19 with TRBJ2-2; D possibly corresponds to TRBD2 (5 bases). Germline values: CDR1 LNHDA, CDR2 SQIVND (reference sequence). The CDR3 has 14 residues. V lost 8 bases, J lost 4 bases, and 14 bases lay in between. CDR3 DNA sequence: TGTGCCAGTCGTCTGGTGGGGAGCACCGGGGAGCTGTTTTTT. Translating it yields CASRLVGSTGELFF.

The chain combines TRBV6-5 with TRBJ2-7, with D maybe TRBD1 (6 bases). V was cut by 2 bases and J by 5 bases, with 10 bases left in between. Per the germline V gene, CDR1 is MNHEY and CDR2 is SVGAGI. The CDR3 is 13 residues long. The CDR3 nucleotides read TGTGCCAGCAGTTACACAGGACAGCACGAGCAGTACTTC. Its translation is CASSYTGQHEQYF.

CDR3 protein: CASSSGLWGEQYF. CDR3 bases: TGTGCCAGCAGCTCGGGACTATGGGGCGAGCAGTACTTC. The V and J genes are TRBV7-2 and TRBJ2-7; 7 nucleotides align to TRBD2. Per germline, CDR1 SGHTA and CDR2 FQGNSA. This CDR3 has 13 amino acids. After removal of 4 bases from V and 6 bases from J, the junction contained 6 bases not matched to a gene.

Details on this clone: Other DNA sequences of this sample code for an identical CDR3. The J gene is TRBJ1-1, the V gene TRBV19; D gene unclear. V was pared by 3 bases and J by 1 base, with 6 bases between. This CDR3 contains 13 residues. CDR1 is LNHDA and CDR2 is SQIVND in the germline V gene (reference sequence). CDR3 sequence (DNA): TGTGCCAGTAGTATCCAGAGGAACACTGAAGCTTTCTTT. Its translation: CASSIQRNTEAFF.

This chain connects TRBV27 to TRBJ2-1, with a weak D call TRBD2 (6 bases). Between the trimmed V and J ends, which lost 3 bases and 2 bases, there was a span of 14 bases. Germline-derived CDR1 and CDR2 are MNHEY and SMNVEV (reference sequence). The CDR3 sequence is 16 residues long. CDR3 residues: CASSFPGGPPYNEQFF. The CDR3 nucleotides are TGTGCCAGCAGTTTTCCCGGGGGTCCCCCCTACAATGAGCAGTTCTTC.

The genes are TRBV3-1 (or the pseudogene TRBV3-2) and TRBJ1-2; no reliable D call. With 0 bases removed from V and 2 bases from J, the gap between germline ends came to 7 bases. CDR1 is LGHDT and CDR2 is YNNKEL in the germline V gene (reference sequence). The CDR3 runs to 14 residues. The CDR3 protein is CASSQDSENYGYTF. The CDR3 DNA reads TGTGCCAGCAGCCAAGACTCAGAAAACTATGGCTACACCTTC.

This chain connects TRBV7-2 to TRBJ1-1, with D tentatively TRBD1 (5 bases). With 2 bases removed from V and 5 bases from J, the gap between germline ends came to 12 bases. The germline gives CDR1 SGHTA, CDR2 FQGNSA. The CDR3 is made up of 14 amino acids. The DNA of the CDR3 is TGTGCCAGCAGCTTACAGGGAGGGACGACTGAAGCTTTCTTT. Residues: CASSLQGGTTEAFF.

The chain employs TRBV18 and TRBJ1-2; D unresolved. Trimming pared 3 bases from V and 2 bases from J, leaving 7 bases between. CDR3 length: 13 amino acids. Germline V gene data show CDR1 as KGHSH and CDR2 as LQKENI. The CDR3 bases are TGTGCCAGCTCACCGTCGGAAAACTATGGCTACACCTTC. Its protein product is CASSPSENYGYTF.

The J gene is TRBJ2-2, the V gene TRBV29-1, with D perhaps TRBD1 or TRBD2 (5 bases each). The ends were cut back, 5 bases at V and 9 bases at J, with 19 bases in the middle. Germline CDR1 is SQVTM and CDR2 is ANQGSEA. There are 14 residues in the CDR3. CDR3 amino acids: CSVSGTENGRELFF. Here the CDR3 DNA reads TGCAGCGTTTCCGGGACCGAGAATGGGAGGGAGCTGTTTTTT.

The V and J genes are TRBV27 and TRBJ2-5; 8 positions match TRBD2. The germline CDR1 and CDR2 sequences are MNHEY and SMNVEV (reference sequence). The V gene end was trimmed by 3 bases and the J gene end by 2 bases; junction bases not matched to a gene: 5. The CDR3 runs 15 residues. CDR3: CASSFNREGQETQYF. In DNA, the CDR3 is TGTGCCAGCAGTTTCAACCGGGAGGGGCAAGAGACCCAGTACTTC.

The chain employs TRBV18 and TRBJ1-1; possibly TRBD1 for D (5 bases). Trimming shortened V by 3 bases and J by 3 bases, and 11 bases separated the two germline ends. Germline assignment: CDR1 KGHSH and CDR2 LQKENI. The CDR3 loop spans 14 amino acids. The DNA for the CDR3 is TGTGCCAGCTCACCGCAGGGTATTTACACTGAAGCTTTCTTT. It specifies CASSPQGIYTEAFF. Using reference TRBV18 and TRBJ1-1 for the parts outside the CDR3, the full variable domain is NAGVMQNPRHLVRRRGQEARLRCSPMKGHSHVYWYRQLPEEGLKFMVYLQKENIIDESGMPKERFSAEFPKEGPSILRIQQVVRGDSAAYFCASSPQGIYTEAFFGQGTRLTVV.

J is TRBJ1-4 and V is TRBV14; 7 bases fit TRBD1. The CDR3 is 15 amino acids. The V gene end was trimmed by 4 bases and the J gene end by 3 bases; junction bases not matched to a gene: 5. Germline lookup yields CDR1 SGHDN and CDR2 FVKESK. This CDR3 is CASSRNRGANEKLFF. CDR3 DNA: TGTGCCAGCAGCCGGAACAGGGGTGCTAATGAAAAACTGTTTTTT.

The gene calls are TRBV19 and TRBJ1-2; TRBD1 matches 9 bases. After removal of 5 bases from V and 1 base from J, the junction contained 2 bases not matched to a gene. CDR3 length: 14 residues. Germline assignment: CDR1 LNHDA and CDR2 SQIVND (reference sequence). CDR3 nucleotide sequence: TGTGCCAGTAGTCGGGACAGGGTTAACTATGGCTACACCTTC. Translating it yields CASSRDRVNYGYTF.

The rearrangement uses TRBV19 and TRBJ1-5, with D perhaps TRBD1 (6 bases). Germline V gene sequence: CDR1 LNHDA, CDR2 SQIVND (reference sequence). V shed 7 bases and J shed 5 bases, with 15 bases lying between them. CDR3 size: 14 residues. DNA for the CDR3: TGTGCCAGTACTGGGGGCCTTTCTGATCAGCCCCAGCATTTT. Its protein is CASTGGLSDQPQHF.

This sequence joins TRBV5-4 and TRBJ1-1, with D maybe TRBD1 (5 bases). Trimming cost V 2 bases and J 5 bases, with 16 bases left between them. The CDR3 runs 15 residues. CDR1 is SGHNT and CDR2 is YYREEE in the germline V gene (reference sequence). The CDR3, as DNA: TGTGCCAGCAGCTTCCCCACTGGGGGACGGACTGAAGCTTTCTTT. This gives the protein CASSFPTGGRTEAFF.

In its sample, this clone was seen once. This chain connects TRBV2 to TRBJ1-3; 7 nucleotides agree with TRBD1. V lost 6 bases and J lost 0; bases outside the gene matches: 5. The CDR3 extends over 15 amino acids. CDR1 SNHLY and CDR2 FYNNEI come from the germline V gene. The DNA of the CDR3 is TGTGCCAGCAGGGTCGGGACAGCCTCTGGAAACACCATATATTTT. Protein: CASRVGTASGNTIYF.

CDR3 nucleotide sequence: TGTGCCAGTAGACTAGGCGGGAGCACAGATACGCAGTATTTT. This gives the protein CASRLGGSTDTQYF. This sequence joins TRBV19 and TRBJ2-3; TRBD2 is a possible D gene (5 bases). This CDR3 contains 14 residues. CDR1 and CDR2 (germline): LNHDA, SQIVND (reference sequence). Trimming stripped 6 bases from V and 0 bases from J, with 10 bases between.

The chain combines TRBV11-2 with TRBJ1-6; D is undetermined. Trimming took 3 bases from V and 0 from J, leaving 6 bases between them. The germline CDR1 and CDR2 sequences are SGHAT and FQNNGV. The CDR3 totals 15 residues. CDR3 DNA sequence: TGTGCCAGCAGCTTGAGGAGCTCCTATAATTCACCCCTCCACTTT. Protein product: CASSLRSSYNSPLHF.

The genes are TRBV19 and TRBJ2-5, with 7 bases that match TRBD1. CDR3 length equals 15 residues. V lost 3 bases, J lost 2 bases, and 6 bases stayed unmatched. Germline V gives CDR1 LNHDA, CDR2 SQIVND (reference sequence). The CDR3 nucleotides read TGTGCCAGTAGTATCGGGACAGAAGTACAAGAGACCCAGTACTTC. Translated, it gives CASSIGTEVQETQYF.

V usage is TRBV23-1 and J usage is TRBJ1-4; D is ambiguous. TRBV23-1 is an ORF; its function is uncertain. V gave up 6 bases and J gave up 10 bases, with 12 bases separating them. This CDR3 spans 12 amino acids. The CDR3 region has the DNA TGCGCCAGCAGCCTATACCGGGGAAAACTGTTTTTT. Translation gives CASSLYRGKLFF.

The rearrangement joins TRBV10-3 to TRBJ2-2; D is unclear. CDR3 length: 14 amino acids. Germline assignment: CDR1 ENHRY and CDR2 SYGVKD. V lost 3 bases and J lost 2, with 7 bases in between. Here the CDR3 DNA reads TGTGCCATCAGTGAATTGGCCAACACCGGGGAGCTGTTTTTT. Protein sequence: CAISELANTGELFF.

This clone was observed a single time. J is TRBJ1-5 and V is TRBV18, with 7 bases that match TRBD1. After removal of 5 bases from V and 4 bases from J, the junction contained 5 bases not matched to a gene. CDR1 and CDR2 (germline): KGHSH, LQKENI. The CDR3 runs to 14 residues. The CDR3 sequence: CASSYGQDNQPQHF. The CDR3 DNA is TGTGCCAGCTCATATGGACAGGATAATCAGCCCCAGCATTTT.